The clone carrying this T cell receptor beta chain was counted a few times. Its antigen is unidentified. This sample is drawn from a study of T-cell memory formation after mild COVID-19. Study results and limitations: Clones that contracted clustered mainly in CM and EM if CD4+ and in EMRA if CD8+.

With constant-segment primers, 5'RACE yielded cDNA libraries of TCR alpha and TCR beta that carried sample barcodes and UMIs. From the 5' RACE reads, TCRdb called clonotypes with MiXCR, one entry per CDR3 protein. Counted here are around 510,000 distinct CDR3 sequences, about a fifth occurring once; the ten biggest clones make up roughly 8.3%. Input material: PBMCs or a T cell subset sorted from them (not recorded which). The clonotype originates from an adult woman who had mild COVID-19 (a few samples of this study predate the infection). Cell type and time point are not known.

The CDR3 nucleotides read TGTGCCAGCATTGAAGGCTCCTACAATGAGCAGTTCTTC. Its translation is CASIEGSYNEQFF. J is TRBJ2-1 and V is TRBV11-2; D is undetermined. Germline lookup yields CDR1 SGHAT and CDR2 FQNNGV. The CDR3 has 13 amino acids. V was pared by 7 bases and J by 0 bases, with 7 bases between.